This T cell receptor beta chain came from a study of blood T cell repertoires in COVID-19 (dated by TCRdb to the early 2020s). Study-wide context: Samples from collaborators originated in the United States, Italy and Spain and spanned both the acute and convalescent phases of COVID-19. The material from the prospective study consisted of cDNA or gDNA derived from T cells, B-cell-depleted T cells, or PBMCs. The dataset comprised deeply sampled blood TCRbeta repertoires from subjects exposed to, actively infected with, or recovered from COVID-19. A freely available public database, intended as a resource for researchers studying the immune response to SARS-CoV-2, is where the repertoires were released. Samples came from the ongoing ImmuneRACE study (first 160 participants) plus 1,254 subjects from 6 global collaborators. A de-identified subject ID, COVID-19 status, age in years and sex were almost always included in the sample metadata. Where available, HLA class I and class II types were taken from metadata supplied by the sample provider and were not determined by assay-based typing.

On this clone: Its antigen is unknown. Base qualities are missing; no much larger clone stands one base away.

Its CDR3 holds 11 amino acids, cysteine through phenylalanine. Only CDR3 DNA is held: 33 bases, read in frame from base 1. The germline ends are 4 bases apart after V is trimmed by 4 bases and J by 4 bases. Collaborating institutions collected whole blood in K2EDTA tubes following their own protocols. For TCRbeta analysis, collaborators shipped samples as frozen whole blood, isolated PBMCs, or DNA extracted from either of those sample types. Study-wide conclusions, independent of this receptor: The quantity of clinical and demographic metadata differed by source and by participant and was supplied without curation.

The immunoSEQ Assay, a bias-controlled multiplex PCR, was used to amplify TCRbeta CDR3 regions from genomic DNA. The study's own analysis went as follows. The number of nucleated cells in each sample was estimated by amplification of reference gene primers within the assay. Sequence reads were collapsed and filtered to measure the absolute abundance of every unique TCRbeta CDR3 rearrangement. For each sample, productive Simpson clonality was calculated by taking the square root of Simpson's diversity index across productive rearrangements. TCRdb mirrors the immuneACCESS table, restricted to in-frame sequences. Some clones are absent from its copies; in checked studies, under half trace to an unresolved V gene, and the reason for the others is unknown. The DNA was the basis for D and trimming; V, J and clone size are from that table. This sample holds a few hundred thousand clones; about nine tenths were observed only once. The ten top clones hold 4% to 4.5% of the sample.

The clonotype was recovered from a man between 50 and 59 years old with acute or convalescent COVID-19. In this chain, TRBV12-3 or TRBV12-4 is recombined with TRBJ1-2, with no confident D gene call. Sequencing was performed on peripheral blood. The CDR3: CASSSFYGYTF. The sequence in DNA is TGTGCCAGCAGTTCGTTCTATGGCTACACCTTC.